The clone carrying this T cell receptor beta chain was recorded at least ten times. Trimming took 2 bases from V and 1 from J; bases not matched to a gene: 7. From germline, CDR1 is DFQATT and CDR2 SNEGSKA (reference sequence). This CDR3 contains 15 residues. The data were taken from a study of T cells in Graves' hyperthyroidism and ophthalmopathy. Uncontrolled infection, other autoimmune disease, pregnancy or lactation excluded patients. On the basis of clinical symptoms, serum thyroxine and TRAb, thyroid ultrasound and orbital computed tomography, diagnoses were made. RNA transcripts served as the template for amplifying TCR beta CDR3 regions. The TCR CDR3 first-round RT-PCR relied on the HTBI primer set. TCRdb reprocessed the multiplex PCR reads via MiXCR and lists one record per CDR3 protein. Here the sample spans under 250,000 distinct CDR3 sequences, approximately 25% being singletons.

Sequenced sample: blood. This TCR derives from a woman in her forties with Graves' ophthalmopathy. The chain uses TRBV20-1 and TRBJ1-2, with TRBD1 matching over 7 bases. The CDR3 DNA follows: TGCAGTGCTAGACTTAACAGGGGTAGTAACTATGGCTACACCTTC. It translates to CSARLNRGSNYGYTF.